Described below is a single T cell receptor beta chain sequence and its context. The sample originates from a study of blood T cell repertoires in COVID-19. In the source study's methods: For nucleated cells, counts were estimated from reference gene primer amplification. Repertoires were generated with immunoSEQ multiplex PCR, while TCRdb's copy carries only in-frame clones and drops some. V, J and clone size reflect that table, while D and trimming were determined from the DNA. The table includes 120,000 or so clones, about 81% detected once. V lost 0 bases to trimming and J lost 2 bases, with 13 bases between them. Germline CDR1 KGHSH, CDR2 LQKENI. The CDR3 contains 16 residues.

This receptor was obtained from a woman aged 45-65 years with acute or convalescent COVID-19. The gene calls are TRBV18 and TRBJ1-2; TRBD1 might be the D (5 bases). Sequences were obtained from peripheral blood. CDR3 coding DNA: TGTGCCAGCTCACCACCGGACGGACACATAAACTATGGCTACACCTTC. The encoded protein is CASSPPDGHINYGYTF.